Listed here are 21 T cell receptor beta chains from one sample, sequenced in a study of T cell responses to AZD1222 COVID-19 vaccine. Sequencing used immunoSEQ multiplex PCR; TCRdb keeps in-frame clones, though not all of them. The table includes 100,000 to 120,000 clones, roughly 91% detected once. This specimen was peripheral blood, taken on day 0 of AZD1222 vaccination. These receptors were collected from an adult in good health.

V and J are TRBV11-2 and TRBJ1-3, with D maybe TRBD1 (6 bases). The V end lost 3 bases, the J end lost 9 bases, and 6 bases lay between the germline ends. Germline-derived CDR1 and CDR2 are SGHAT and FQNNGV. The CDR3 sequence is 11 residues long. The CDR3 loop reads CASSFRGTIYF. For the CDR3, the DNA is TGTGCCAGCAGCTTCAGGGGCACCATATATTTT.

J is TRBJ2-2 and V is TRBV6-5; D might be TRBD2 (5 bases). V was pared by 11 bases and J by 0 bases, with 10 bases between. This CDR3 comprises 13 residues. CDR1 and CDR2 (germline): MNHEY, SVGAGI. CDR3 loop: CAAGGANTGELFF. The CDR3 bases are TGTGCCGCGGGTGGGGCGAACACCGGGGAGCTGTTTTTT.

This rearrangement joins TRBV2 to TRBJ1-3; TRBD1 is a possible D gene (5 bases). V was shortened by 4 bases and J by 0 bases, with 13 bases between the two germline ends. CDR1 is SNHLY and CDR2 is FYNNEI in the germline V gene. The CDR3 contains 16 residues. CDR3: CASSGGAGPSGNTIYF. CDR3 coding DNA: TGTGCCAGCAGTGGAGGGGCAGGTCCCTCTGGAAACACCATATATTTT.

This CDR3 reads CASSSGTGVDYGYTF. The CDR3 DNA reads as TGTGCCAGCAGTTCCGGGACAGGGGTCGACTATGGCTACACCTTC. The chain joins TRBV27 to TRBJ1-2, with 10 bases aligning to TRBD1. The trim removed 4 bases at V and 3 bases at J, leaving 5 bases unmatched. The CDR3 length is 15 residues. CDR1 and CDR2 from the germline V gene are MNHEY and SMNVEV (reference sequence).

The chain has TRBV24-1 and TRBJ1-4, with a weak D call TRBD1 (6 bases). The CDR3 consists of 16 residues. V shed 3 bases and J shed 4 bases, with 14 bases lying between them. Germline V gene data show CDR1 as KGHDR and CDR2 as SFDVKD. CDR3: CATSDPRARGNEKLFF. The CDR3 bases are TGTGCCACCAGTGATCCCCGCGCCAGGGGTAATGAAAAACTGTTTTTT.

The genes are TRBV20-1 and TRBJ2-7, with D possibly matching TRBD2 (5 bases). This CDR3 spans 11 amino acids. Trimming cost V 6 bases and J 4 bases, with 10 bases left between them. Germline lookup yields CDR1 DFQATT and CDR2 SNEGSKA (reference sequence). The CDR3 loop is CSARTGYEQYF. The CDR3 nucleotides are TGCAGTGCCCGGACTGGGTACGAGCAGTACTTC.

The rearrangement uses TRBV27 and TRBJ2-1; no definite D call. With 8 bases removed from V and 4 bases from J, the gap between germline ends came to 24 bases. This CDR3 has 17 amino acids. Germline CDR1 MNHEY, CDR2 SMNVEV (reference sequence). CDR3: CASGSRPGAKLYNEQFF. As DNA, the CDR3 is TGTGCCAGCGGAAGCCGGCCGGGCGCCAAACTTTACAATGAGCAGTTCTTC.

This clone was observed once. Germline and junction disagree at one end, which may indicate a read error. The chain uses TRBV7-7 and TRBJ2-7; no clear D gene. Germline V lookup: CDR1 SSHAT, CDR2 FNYEAQ (reference sequence). This CDR3 comprises 12 residues. The CDR3, as DNA: TGTGCTAGCAGCTTAGCAATCTACGAGCAGTACTTC. Protein product: CASSLAIYEQYF.

V is TRBV5-4 and J is TRBJ2-5, with 13 nucleotides matching TRBD2. Germline V CDR1 and CDR2: SGHNT, YYREEE (reference sequence). After removal of 4 bases from V and 1 base from J, the junction contained 4 bases not matched to a gene. The CDR3 runs 16 residues. The CDR3 protein is CASSAGLAGVQETQYF. The CDR3 DNA sequence: TGTGCCAGCAGCGCCGGACTAGCGGGAGTCCAAGAGACCCAGTACTTC.

The V call is TRBV4-2, the J call TRBJ1-4; TRBD1 is a possible D gene (5 bases). This CDR3 has 16 residues. Germline loops: CDR1 LGHNA, CDR2 YNFKEQ. Trimming shortened V by 0 bases and J by 5 bases, and 13 bases separated the two germline ends. The CDR3 spells CASSQESGRENEKLFF. The CDR3 DNA reads TGTGCCAGCAGCCAAGAATCTGGCAGGGAAAATGAAAAACTGTTTTTT.

The chain links TRBV5-1 to TRBJ2-2; TRBD2 is a possible D gene (5 bases). Germline-derived CDR1 and CDR2 are SGHRS and YFSETQ. This CDR3 is built from 16 residues. The V and J ends lost 4 bases and 2 bases respectively, with 15 bases between them. This CDR3 reads CASSPRGVLNTGELFF. The CDR3, as DNA: TGCGCCAGCAGCCCTCGGGGAGTTTTAAACACCGGGGAGCTGTTTTTT.

The genes are TRBV27 and TRBJ1-1; D not certain. Trimming shortened V by 6 bases and J by 4 bases, and 12 bases separated the two germline ends. The CDR3 has 13 amino acids. The germline V gene encodes CDR1 MNHEY and CDR2 SMNVEV (reference sequence). The CDR3 region is CASSIGSVTEAFF. The CDR3 nucleotides are TGTGCCAGCAGCATAGGGTCGGTCACTGAAGCTTTCTTT.

The table lists this clone with a count of one. The chain joins TRBV19 to TRBJ2-1, with 10 bases lining up with TRBD2. J was trimmed by 9 bases and V by 10 bases; bases with no gene match: 9. In germline, CDR1 is LNHDA, CDR2 SQIVND (reference sequence). This CDR3 has 13 residues. The CDR3 DNA reads as TGTGCCATTAACAGCGGGAGGGCCGGTGAGCAGTTCTTC. This codes for CAINSGRAGEQFF.

The V gene is TRBV18, the J gene TRBJ1-2; no reliable D call. The CDR3 covers 15 residues. Per germline, CDR1 KGHSH and CDR2 LQKENI. Trimming removed 2 bases at V and 0 bases at J, with 10 bases between. CDR3 in amino acids: CASSPVVDSNYGYTF. CDR3 sequence (DNA): TGTGCCAGCTCACCAGTTGTCGATTCTAACTATGGCTACACCTTC.

This chain joins TRBV7-6 and TRBJ2-1; D is perhaps TRBD1 or TRBD2 (6 bases each). Trimming removed 4 bases from V and 6 bases from J, with 10 bases in between. Germline CDR1 reads SGHVS; CDR2 reads FNYEAQ. The CDR3 covers 13 residues. The CDR3 reads CASSWRGANEQFF. The DNA of the CDR3 is TGTGCCAGCAGCTGGAGGGGGGCCAATGAGCAGTTCTTC.

This chain links TRBV18 with TRBJ2-1, with a possible D match to TRBD2 (5 bases). CDR1 and CDR2 from the germline V gene are KGHSH and LQKENI. This CDR3 contains 14 residues. The germline V and J ends were trimmed by 6 bases and 15 bases, with 24 bases remaining between them. The CDR3 coding sequence is TGTGCCAGCTCCCGCGAGCGGTTTAAGGACCGTATGTTCTTC. The encoded protein is CASSRERFKDRMFF.

DNA for the CDR3: TGTGCCAGCACCCCGTACTCTAGCGGGGCGTACAATGAGCAGTTCTTC. This codes for CASTPYSSGAYNEQFF. This chain links TRBV5-8 with TRBJ2-1; 9 nucleotides agree with TRBD2. CDR3 length: 16 residues. Per the germline V gene, CDR1 is SGHTS and CDR2 is YDEGEE. J was trimmed by 4 bases and V by 6 bases; bases with no gene match: 11.

This clone was observed once. This chain links TRBV7-8 with TRBJ1-5; no reliable D call. The V end was cut by 2 bases, the J end by 8 bases, with 10 bases between. The CDR3 has 13 amino acids. Germline CDR1 is SGHVS and CDR2 is FQNEAQ. The CDR3 DNA follows: TGTGCCAGCAGCTTACCGGCCGTGGAGCCCCAGCATTTT. This gives the protein CASSLPAVEPQHF.

The chain has TRBV28 and TRBJ1-4; D gene unclear. The CDR3 is 12 residues long. Germline V gene data show CDR1 as MDHEN and CDR2 as SYDVKM. Trimming stripped 7 bases from V and 8 bases from J, with 11 bases between. The CDR3 sequence is CASIGSREKLFF. CDR3 DNA: TGTGCCAGCATTGGGTCTAGGGAAAAACTGTTTTTT.

The chain employs TRBV19 and TRBJ1-2; no firm D call. This CDR3 spans 13 amino acids. The germline gives CDR1 LNHDA, CDR2 SQIVND (reference sequence). Between the trimmed V and J ends, which lost 3 bases and 4 bases, there was a span of 9 bases. For the CDR3, the DNA is TGTGCCAGTAGTATTCCGCCCGGCTATGGCTACACCTTC. Translated, it gives CASSIPPGYGYTF.

This rearrangement joins TRBV15 to TRBJ1-4; D remains unclear. V was shortened by 3 bases and J by 4 bases, with 18 bases between the two germline ends. Germline V gives CDR1 LNHNV, CDR2 YYDKDF (reference sequence). CDR3 length equals 17 residues. CDR3 amino acids: CATSRGSDLLDNEKLFF. CDR3 DNA: TGTGCCACCAGCAGGGGGTCCGATCTCCTGGATAATGAAAAACTGTTTTTT. The complete variable domain, with remaining parts taken from reference TRBV15 and TRBJ1-4, reads DAMVIQNPRYQVTQFGKPVTLSCSQTLNHNVMYWYQQKSSQAPKLLFHYYDKDFNNEADTPDNFQSRRPNTSFCFLDIRSPGLGDTAMYLCATSRGSDLLDNEKLFFGSGTQLSVL.